The entry that follows covers one TCR beta chain sequence. What it binds is unknown. Repertoires were generated with immunoSEQ multiplex PCR, while TCRdb's copy carries only in-frame clones and drops some. The repertoire holds 120,000 or so clones, with roughly 90% as singletons. These data originate in a study of cytomegalovirus exposure and HLA in healthy donors. Study-wide results and caveats: Investigators reported approximately 170 TCR beta chains as tied to cytomegalovirus. Clusters of TCRs from the first cohort tended to co-occur in the roughly 120 validation repertoires (as a later analysis found). Researchers reported that three CMV-associated chains were confirmed in vitro as CMV antigen-specific.

Germline CDR1 and CDR2: GTSNPN and SVGIG (reference sequence). This CDR3 has 13 amino acids. V lost 4 bases and J 3 bases, leaving 13 bases between the germline ends. Sequencing was done on a sample of PBMCs. The chain uses TRBV30 and TRBJ2-7; possibly TRBD2 for D (6 bases). This TCR was recovered from a woman between 25 and 40 years old in good health and CMV-seropositive. CDR3 loop: CAWKRQGLYEQYF. Here the CDR3 DNA reads TGTGCCTGGAAGCGGCAGGGACTCTACGAGCAGTACTTC.